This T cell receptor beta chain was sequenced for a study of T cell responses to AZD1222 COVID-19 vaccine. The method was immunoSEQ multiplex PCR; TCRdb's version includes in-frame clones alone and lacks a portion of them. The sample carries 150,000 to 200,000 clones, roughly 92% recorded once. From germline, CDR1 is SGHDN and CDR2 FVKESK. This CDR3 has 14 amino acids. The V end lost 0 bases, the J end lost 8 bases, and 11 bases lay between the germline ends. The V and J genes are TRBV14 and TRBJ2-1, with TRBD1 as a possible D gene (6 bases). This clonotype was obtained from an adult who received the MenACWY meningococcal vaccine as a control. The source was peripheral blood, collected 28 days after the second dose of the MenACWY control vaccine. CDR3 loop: CASSQDARGDEQFF. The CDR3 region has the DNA TGTGCCAGCAGCCAAGATGCCAGGGGCGATGAGCAGTTCTTC.